This T cell receptor (beta chain) was sequenced during a study of regulatory T cells in long-lasting Graves disease. As regards this clonotype: A read error may explain this, as a much larger clone is one base away.

Time point meaning: newly diagnosed GD, antithyroid drugs for less than 3 months. PBMC-derived RNA was used for the TCR library. CDR3-region Arm-PCR and iRepertoire HTBI primers produced the TCR beta libraries. TCRdb ran MiXCR on the multiplex PCR reads and lists one entry per CDR3 protein. Of just over 600,000 distinct CDR3 sequences in the sample, 16% were seen once. The same sample was also used in a study of T cells in Graves' hyperthyroidism and ophthalmopathy.

The origin of this receptor is a woman in her twenties or thirties with Graves disease. This specimen was peripheral blood mononuclear cells (PBMCs), taken at new diagnosis, from a patient treated with antithyroid drugs.

The CDR3 bases are TGTGCCAGCAATTCAGGCTGGCAACAGATTCTGCCCCAGCATTTT. Translating it yields CASNSGWQQILPQHF. J is TRBJ1-5 and V is TRBV28; unclear D gene. CDR1 is MDHEN, CDR2 SYDVKM, per germline. V lost 7 bases and J 9 bases, leaving 22 bases between the germline ends. CDR3 length equals 15 residues.